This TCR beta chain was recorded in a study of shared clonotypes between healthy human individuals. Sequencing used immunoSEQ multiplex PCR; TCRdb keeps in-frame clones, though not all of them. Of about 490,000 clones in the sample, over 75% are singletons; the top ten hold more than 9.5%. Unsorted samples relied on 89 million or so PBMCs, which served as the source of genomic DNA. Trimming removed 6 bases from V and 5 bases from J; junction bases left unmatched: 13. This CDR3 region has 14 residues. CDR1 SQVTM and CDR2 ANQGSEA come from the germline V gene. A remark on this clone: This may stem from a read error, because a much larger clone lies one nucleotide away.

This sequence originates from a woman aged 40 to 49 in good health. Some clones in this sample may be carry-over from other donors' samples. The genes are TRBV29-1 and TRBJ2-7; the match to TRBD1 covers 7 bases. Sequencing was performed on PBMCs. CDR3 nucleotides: TGCAGCGTCCAAATACCGGGACAGTGTCACGAGCAGTACTTC. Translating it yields CSVQIPGQCHEQYF.